Listed below are T cell receptor beta chains from one sample, sequenced in a study of OX40 agonist ivuxolimab in advanced cancers. This table comes from immunoSEQ multiplex PCR, and its TCRdb copy is limited to in-frame clones, with some not included. The repertoire holds some 45,000 clones, with around 90% as singletons. Specimen: CD4+ or CD8+ T cells sorted from blood, collected in a trial of the OX40 agonist ivuxolimab. The source is an adult with an advanced solid tumor such as melanoma, head and neck, liver or kidney cancer. The CDR3 runs from the conserved cysteine through the conserved F or W. Fields, in order: D gene, V gene, J gene, CDR3 protein. The D gene is left open where the match is weak.

D gene: TRBD1; V gene: TRBV28; J gene: TRBJ1-2; CDR3 protein: CASRYIGTGVGYTF
D gene: TRBD1; V gene: TRBV27; J gene: TRBJ2-5; CDR3 protein: CASSDRTGVGTQYF
D gene: TRBD2; V gene: TRBV9; J gene: TRBJ2-1; CDR3 protein: CASSFNRLAGEGDEQFF
D gene: .; V gene: TRBV5-3; J gene: TRBJ2-1; CDR3 protein: CARSFPSVHNEQFF
D gene: .; V gene: TRBV6-5; J gene: TRBJ1-1; CDR3 protein: CASSGLMNTEAFF
D gene: .; V gene: TRBV6-5; J gene: TRBJ1-2; CDR3 protein: CASRDPVGGYTF
D gene: TRBD2; V gene: TRBV29-1; J gene: TRBJ2-2; CDR3 protein: CSVVGLAGAELFF
D gene: TRBD1; V gene: TRBV28; J gene: TRBJ2-2; CDR3 protein: CASFLSGQGNTGELFF
D gene: .; V gene: TRBV7-9; J gene: TRBJ1-1; CDR3 protein: CASLGQNTEAFF
D gene: .; V gene: TRBV5-6; J gene: TRBJ2-4; CDR3 protein: CASSLASFKNIQYF
D gene: .; V gene: TRBV16; J gene: TRBJ2-1; CDR3 protein: CASSQSGQSSYNEQFF
D gene: .; V gene: TRBV2; J gene: TRBJ1-1; CDR3 protein: CASSEMGLVEAFF
D gene: .; V gene: TRBV27; J gene: TRBJ2-3; CDR3 protein: CASTSTDTQYF
D gene: .; V gene: TRBV7-7; J gene: TRBJ2-3; CDR3 protein: CASSPGLPTDTQYF
D gene: .; V gene: TRBV19; J gene: TRBJ2-4; CDR3 protein: CASSQGGGNIQYF
D gene: TRBD1; V gene: TRBV20-1; J gene: TRBJ1-1; CDR3 protein: CSATDRDEAFF
D gene: .; V gene: TRBV6-5; J gene: TRBJ1-3; CDR3 protein: CASSYSTSGNTIYF
D gene: TRBD2; V gene: TRBV5-6; J gene: .; CDR3 protein: CASSLYHSGSGYEQYF
D gene: TRBD1; V gene: TRBV28; J gene: TRBJ2-1; CDR3 protein: CASYLGTGRVNEQFF
D gene: .; V gene: TRBV27; J gene: TRBJ2-3; CDR3 protein: CASSFRDTQYF
D gene: .; V gene: TRBV19; J gene: TRBJ2-2; CDR3 protein: CASSIGNGELFF
D gene: TRBD1; V gene: TRBV18; J gene: TRBJ2-1; CDR3 protein: CASSPPGQGANEQFF
D gene: TRBD1; V gene: TRBV6-5; J gene: TRBJ1-5; CDR3 protein: CASSAQGGQPQHF
D gene: .; V gene: TRBV7-8; J gene: TRBJ2-7; CDR3 protein: CASSLHQGPSYEQYF
D gene: TRBD2; V gene: TRBV28; J gene: TRBJ2-2; CDR3 protein: CASSRLSGGDTGELFF
D gene: TRBD1; V gene: TRBV5-4; J gene: TRBJ2-4; CDR3 protein: CASSGGQGIQYF
D gene: .; V gene: TRBV14; J gene: TRBJ2-7; CDR3 protein: CASSLSGAYEQYF
D gene: .; V gene: TRBV6-5; J gene: TRBJ2-1; CDR3 protein: CASSPVGRHEQFF
D gene: TRBD1; V gene: TRBV14; J gene: TRBJ1-6; CDR3 protein: CASSHIGRGASPLHF
D gene: .; V gene: TRBV9; J gene: TRBJ2-1; CDR3 protein: CASSVGGSGTEQFF
D gene: TRBD2; V gene: TRBV18; J gene: TRBJ2-2; CDR3 protein: CASSPPLAGGTGELFF